A single sample is the source of the 8 T cell receptor beta chains below, sequenced in a study of blood T cell repertoires in COVID-19. The method was immunoSEQ multiplex PCR; TCRdb's version includes in-frame clones alone and lacks a portion of them. The data show a few hundred thousand clones, 75% to 85% seen once. The source material was peripheral blood. These receptors all come from a man between 45 and 60 years old with active or convalescent COVID-19.

The J gene is TRBJ1-4, the V gene TRBV28; 9 positions agree with TRBD1. The germline V gene encodes CDR1 MDHEN and CDR2 SYDVKM. The J segment lost 8 bases and the V segment lost 5 bases, leaving 12 bases of the junction unmatched. This CDR3 contains 16 residues. Here the CDR3 DNA reads TGTGCCAGCAGTCGATCATACAGGGGGCTGGGAGAAAAACTGTTTTTT. The encoded protein is CASSRSYRGLGEKLFF. The full variable domain, completed using reference TRBV28 and TRBJ1-4, is DVKVTQSSRYLVKRTGEKVFLECVQDMDHENMFWYRQDPGLGLRLIYFSYDVKMKEKGDIPEGYSVSREKKERFSLILESASTNQTSMYLCASSRSYRGLGEKLFFGSGTQLSVL.

This clone occurred once. This rearrangement joins TRBV5-1 to TRBJ2-1; TRBD1 agrees at 12 bases. This CDR3 is 16 amino acids long. V gave up 3 bases and J gave up 6 bases; unmatched junction bases: 7. Germline lookup yields CDR1 SGHRS and CDR2 YFSETQ. The CDR3 sequence: CASSSSGTGGGNEQFF. In DNA, the CDR3 is TGCGCCAGCAGCTCCTCCGGGACAGGGGGCGGCAATGAGCAGTTCTTC.

The V gene is TRBV7-3, the J gene TRBJ2-3; 7 bases match TRBD2. Per germline, CDR1 SGHTA and CDR2 FQGTGA. The V segment lost 1 base and the J segment 1 base; nucleotides outside the gene matches: 8. The CDR3 runs 17 residues. The CDR3 DNA follows: TGTGCCAGCAGCTTAATGGGCGTGGGGAGGGGCACAGATACGCAGTATTTT. This gives the protein CASSLMGVGRGTDTQYF.

The genes are TRBV6-4 and TRBJ2-5, with TRBD2 matching over 12 bases. Germline-derived CDR1 and CDR2 are MRHNA and SNTAGT. The V segment lost 8 bases and the J segment 3 bases; nucleotides outside the gene matches: 7. CDR3 size: 15 residues. CDR3 in DNA: TGTGCCAGCGGGAGACTAGCGGGAGTGAAAGAGACCCAGTACTTC. Amino acids: CASGRLAGVKETQYF.

The CDR3 region is CASSGTDSGNTIYF. The CDR3 DNA is TGTGCCAGTAGCGGGACAGACTCTGGAAACACCATATATTTT. The rearrangement uses TRBV19 and TRBJ1-3, with TRBD1 matching 7 bases. The trim removed 6 bases at V and 0 bases at J, leaving 2 bases unmatched. Germline V lookup: CDR1 LNHDA, CDR2 SQIVND (reference sequence). CDR3 length: 14 amino acids.

V usage is TRBV18 and J usage is TRBJ1-1; the match to TRBD1 covers 7 bases. The CDR3 covers 17 residues. Trimming removed 2 bases from V and 0 bases from J; junction bases left unmatched: 9. Germline V gene lookup returns CDR1 KGHSH and CDR2 LQKENI. CDR3: CASSPGGQVILNTEAFF. The DNA for the CDR3 is TGTGCCAGCTCACCAGGTGGACAGGTTATCCTGAACACTGAAGCTTTCTTT.

This rearrangement joins TRBV9 to TRBJ2-1; D call uncertain. Germline V gene sequence: CDR1 SGDLS, CDR2 YYNGEE. There are 15 residues in the CDR3. Trimming took 0 bases from V and 1 from J, leaving 8 bases between them. The CDR3 loop is CASSVEPISYNEQFF. The CDR3 bases are TGTGCCAGCAGCGTAGAGCCTATATCCTACAATGAGCAGTTCTTC.

The CDR3 nucleotides read TGTGCCAGCAGCCAAGATCGACTCAGCTACTACGAGCAGTACTTC. Its translation is CASSQDRLSYYEQYF. This chain uses TRBV3-1 (or the pseudogene TRBV3-2) with TRBJ2-7; no firm D call. V was cut by 0 bases and J by 3 bases, with 12 bases left in between. Germline CDR1 and CDR2: LGHDT and YNNKEL (reference sequence). CDR3 size: 15 residues.